This T cell receptor (beta chain) was obtained from a study of CD8 T cells in ankylosing spondylitis (dated by TCRdb to about 2017). The study in broad terms: To find TCR variants linked to disease, the study profiled T cell receptor beta repertoires in ankylosing spondylitis patients and healthy donors. In total, the full study cohort was made up of some 110 healthy donors and 20 to 25 ankylosing spondylitis patients. Peripheral blood samples were taken, and synovial fluid was additionally collected from ankylosing spondylitis patients.

The instrument was an Illumina HiSeq 2500. Quantitative 5'-RACE with molecular barcodes was the method used to prepare the TCR beta libraries. In the authors' own workflow: A new computational method based on a probabilistic model of VDJ rearrangement was used to identify disease-linked TCR variants. TCRdb passed the public sequencing reads through fastp at Q25 and MiXCR, retaining productive beta sequences. Every entry covers one CDR3 protein and lists the most common genes and DNA from its rows. Here the V and J calls rest on TCRdb's processing, not on the authors' analysis. The sample contains almost 400,000 distinct CDR3 sequences, approximately 20% of them found a single time. Approximately 16% of the sample comes from the top ten. General study outcomes and caveats: Some of the motif variants had been reported before in the synovial fluid and blood of reactive arthritis patients, a finding that suggests common disease-initiation mechanisms. The disease-linked clones had a CD8+ phenotype and were found at relatively low frequencies in peripheral blood. A TCR beta motif made up of several highly homologous amino acid variants appeared to be characteristic of blood from ankylosing spondylitis patients. The disease-linked clones were reported as significantly enriched in matched synovial fluid samples from ankylosing spondylitis patients.

Spanning cysteine to phenylalanine, the CDR3 consists of 13 amino acids. Only CDR3 DNA remains: 39 bases, in frame from the first base. Reading the germline V gene (reference sequence) gives CDR1 DFQATT and CDR2 SNEGSKA. V loses 6 bases, J loses 2 bases, and the germline ends lie 13 bases apart. This clonotype has a handful of counts. Its antigen is still unknown. Per-nucleotide qualities are absent, and no much larger clonotype sits a single base away. Sequencing input: blood, either unsorted or a sorted T cell fraction (not recorded which). Recombination joined TRBV20-1 with TRBJ1-2; TRBD1 could be the D gene, as 6 bases match. The clonotype was recovered from a male donor with ankylosing spondylitis. The encoded CDR3 is CSALKDRNYGYTF. DNA sequence: TGCAGTGCCCTTAAGGACAGAAACTATGGCTACACCTTC.